What follows are 4 T cell receptor beta chains derived from one specimen sequenced in a study of shared clonotypes between healthy human individuals. Profiled with immunoSEQ multiplex PCR; TCRdb holds only in-frame clones, not every one. The repertoire holds over a million clones, with 70% to 80% as singletons. The specimen sequenced was memory CD4+ T cells from PBMCs. The subset: CD45RA-negative fraction. These receptors were collected from a man between 18 and 35 years old in good health. Some clones in this sample may be carry-over from other donors' samples.

This chain uses TRBV5-1 with TRBJ2-1, with 14 bases identical to TRBD2. With V trimmed by 3 bases and J by 9 bases, 2 bases remained unmatched. Germline V gene lookup returns CDR1 SGHRS and CDR2 YFSETQ. The CDR3 is 14 residues long. CDR3 protein: CASSYGTSGGEQFF. Here the CDR3 DNA reads TGCGCCAGCAGCTATGGGACTAGCGGGGGTGAGCAGTTCTTC.

The rearrangement joins TRBV7-6 to TRBJ2-3, with D possibly being TRBD2 (6 bases). CDR3 size: 16 residues. Trimming shortened V by 4 bases and J by 0 bases, and 14 bases separated the two germline ends. Germline V CDR1 and CDR2: SGHVS, FNYEAQ. CDR3 protein: CASSSESGSSTDTQYF. The CDR3 DNA reads as TGTGCCAGCAGCTCAGAAAGCGGGTCTAGCACAGATACGCAGTATTTT.

In this sample, this clone turned up a few times. One end of the junction varies from germline; a read error may be responsible. At the DNA level, this CDR3 is encoded by other sequences in the same sample as well. This chain's CDR3 is CAWSVGSDQPQHF. The DNA for the CDR3 is TGTGCCTGGAGTGTAGGTAGCGATCAGCCCCAGCATTTT. The chain is built from TRBV30 and TRBJ1-5; D unresolved. The length of the CDR3 is 13 residues. The germline CDR1 and CDR2 sequences are GTSNPN and SVGIG (reference sequence).

The gene calls are TRBV18 and TRBJ2-7; D gene ambiguous. Germline V gene lookup returns CDR1 KGHSH and CDR2 LQKENI. The CDR3 is 13 amino acids. Trimming removed 2 bases at V and 4 bases at J, with 9 bases between. The CDR3 coding sequence is TGTGCCAGCTCACCATCTAGGCTATACGAGCAGTACTTC. Its protein product is CASSPSRLYEQYF.